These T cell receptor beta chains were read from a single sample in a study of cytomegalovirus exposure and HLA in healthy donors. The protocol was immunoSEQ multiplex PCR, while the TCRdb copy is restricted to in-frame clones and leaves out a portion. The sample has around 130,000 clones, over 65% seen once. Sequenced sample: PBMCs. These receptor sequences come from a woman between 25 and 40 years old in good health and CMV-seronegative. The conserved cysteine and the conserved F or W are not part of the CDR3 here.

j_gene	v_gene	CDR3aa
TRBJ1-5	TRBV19	ASSLGRRVSNQPQH
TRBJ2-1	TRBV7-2	ASSFFTWNEQF
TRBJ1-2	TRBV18	ASSPSSDSYGYT
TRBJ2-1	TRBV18	ASSPPVTSGGALNLHSYNEQF
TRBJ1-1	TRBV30	ACSIPDRRMNTEAF
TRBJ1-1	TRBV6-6	ASSYPGVNTEAF
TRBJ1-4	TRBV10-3	AISESAGVREKLF
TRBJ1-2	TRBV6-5	ASSYSFRQNYGYT
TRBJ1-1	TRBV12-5	ASGLTRGAEAF
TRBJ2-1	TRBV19	ASSGHSSYNEQF
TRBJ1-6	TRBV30	AWSYAGGMNSPLH
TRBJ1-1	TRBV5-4	ASSRRGNTEAF
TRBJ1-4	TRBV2	ASSRSTGGLGEKLF
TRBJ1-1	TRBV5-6	AGLRAEAF
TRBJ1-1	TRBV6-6	ASGQGNTEAF
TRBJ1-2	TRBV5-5	ASSKEIYGYT
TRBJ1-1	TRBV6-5	ASSPKVVRGTEAF
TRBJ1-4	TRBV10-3	AISEQVSRGLF
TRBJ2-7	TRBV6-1	ASSRTGGNYEQY
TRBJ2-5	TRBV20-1	SAPTRETQY
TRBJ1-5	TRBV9	ASSVGRGDQPQH
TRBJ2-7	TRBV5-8	ASTNVVGLRVYEQY
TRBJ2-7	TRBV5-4	ASSLAGKYEQY
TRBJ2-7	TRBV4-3	ASSLTGYEQY
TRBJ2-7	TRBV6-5	ASSYSGTGLYEQY
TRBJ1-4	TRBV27	ASSLGPTTNEKLF
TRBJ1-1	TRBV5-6	ASSLEHLEAF